This T cell receptor beta chain was observed in a study of T cell responses to AZD1222 COVID-19 vaccine. Whole-study results and caveats: Seropositive at baseline were only a handful of AZD1222 recipients. Repertoires were sampled only after the peak T cell response.

A note on this clone: Its antigen is not identified.

The CDR3 totals 11 residues. Germline-derived CDR1 and CDR2 are LGHNA and YNFKEQ. Trimming took off 2 bases at V and 15 bases at J, with 10 bases between the two ends. This table comes from immunoSEQ multiplex PCR, and its TCRdb copy is limited to in-frame clones, with some not included. The table has about 110,000 clones, 70% to 85% seen once. This sequence was found in an adult in good health. The V and J genes are TRBV4-2 and TRBJ2-2, with TRBD1 as a possible D gene (6 bases). The sample consisted of peripheral blood, taken on day 0 of AZD1222 vaccination. The CDR3 coding sequence is TGTGCCAGCAGCCAATCCGGGACAATGTTTTTT. The encoded protein is CASSQSGTMFF.